The 27 T cell receptor beta chains presented below share a single source sample, sequenced in a study of cytomegalovirus exposure and HLA in healthy donors. Vbeta (60) and Jbeta (13) primers were used in the PCR. Produced via immunoSEQ multiplex PCR; TCRdb's table is partial and in-frame only. The sample contains approximately 150,000 clones, 80% of which appear only once. The specimen sequenced was PBMCs. These TCRs come from a man aged 30 to 45 in good health and CMV-seronegative.

The rearrangement links TRBV30 to TRBJ1-5, with D perhaps matching TRBD1 (5 bases). The length of the CDR3 is 13 residues. Trimming removed 4 bases at V and 5 bases at J, with 12 bases between. CDR1 is GTSNPN, CDR2 SVGIG, per germline (reference sequence). The CDR3 loop is CAWNGQGYQPQHF. The CDR3 nucleotides are TGTGCCTGGAACGGCCAGGGTTATCAGCCCCAGCATTTT. Full variable domain (outside the CDR3, taken from reference TRBV30 and TRBJ1-5): SQTIHQWPATLVQPVGSPLSLECTVEGTSNPNLYWYRQAAGRGLQLLFYSVGIGQISSEVPQNLSASRPQDRQFILSSKKLLLSDSGFYLCAWNGQGYQPQHFGDGTRLSIL.

The chain has TRBV7-9 and TRBJ1-1, with D hard to call. CDR1 and CDR2 from the germline V gene are SEHNR and FQNEAQ (reference sequence). The CDR3 runs to 15 residues. V was clipped by 2 bases and J by 0 bases, with 10 bases between them. The CDR3 protein is CASSLHPDLNTEAFF. In nucleotides, the CDR3 is TGTGCCAGCAGCTTACATCCAGATTTGAACACTGAAGCTTTCTTT.

The V gene is TRBV9, the J gene TRBJ2-3; a possible D gene is TRBD2 (5 bases). V lost 4 bases to trimming and J lost 5 bases, with 14 bases between them. The germline CDR1 and CDR2 sequences are SGDLS and YYNGEE. The CDR3 is 14 amino acids. CDR3 sequence reads: CASSSSRRVDTQYF. The CDR3 DNA reads TGTGCCAGCAGCTCCAGTAGGCGGGTAGATACGCAGTATTTT. Drawing the rest from reference TRBV9 and TRBJ2-3, the complete variable domain is DSGVTQTPKHLITATGQRVTLRCSPRSGDLSVYWYQQSLDQGLQFLIQYYNGEERAKGNILERFSAQQFPDLHSELNLSSLELGDSALYFCASSSSRRVDTQYFGPGTRLTVL.

The chain couples TRBV18 to TRBJ2-7, with 11 bases matching TRBD1. Trimming cost V 3 bases and J 7 bases; bases outside gene matches: 8. The CDR3 contains 15 residues. Per the germline V gene, CDR1 is KGHSH and CDR2 is LQKENI. The CDR3 DNA reads TGTGCCAGCTCACCTCCCGGACAGGGGGCGCGGGAGCAGTACTTC. It codes for CASSPPGQGAREQYF.

This chain connects TRBV7-3 to TRBJ1-1; maybe TRBD1 (6 bases). Germline assignment: CDR1 SGHTA and CDR2 FQGTGA. The CDR3 has 13 residues. Trimming took off 5 bases at V and 0 bases at J, with 7 bases between the two ends. This chain's CDR3 is CASSRTVNTEAFF. CDR3 sequence (DNA): TGTGCCAGCAGCCGGACAGTGAACACTGAAGCTTTCTTT.

The chain has TRBV30 and TRBJ2-3; 12 positions agree with TRBD2. From germline, CDR1 is GTSNPN and CDR2 SVGIG (reference sequence). The CDR3 is made up of 14 amino acids. The V and J ends lost 2 bases and 8 bases, in that order; junction bases with no gene match: 5. The CDR3 is CAWSSGTSGLTQYF. The DNA for the CDR3 is TGTGCCTGGAGTTCTGGGACTAGCGGGCTTACGCAGTATTTT. Looking up the rest from reference TRBV30 and TRBJ2-3 gives the full variable domain: SQTIHQWPATLVQPVGSPLSLECTVEGTSNPNLYWYRQAAGRGLQLLFYSVGIGQISSEVPQNLSASRPQDRQFILSSKKLLLSDSGFYLCAWSSGTSGLTQYFGPGTRLTVL.

The chain joins TRBV6-5 to TRBJ1-6; weak D call: TRBD1 (6 bases). Trimming cost V 10 bases and J 9 bases, with 19 bases left between them. The CDR3 runs to 14 residues. Germline values: CDR1 MNHEY, CDR2 SVGAGI. CDR3 sequence reads: CATRGGEGGSPLHF. The CDR3 bases are TGTGCCACCAGAGGGGGGGAAGGCGGTTCACCCCTCCACTTT.

V is TRBV5-1 and J is TRBJ1-3, with 8 nucleotides matching TRBD1. This CDR3 has 17 residues. In germline, CDR1 is SGHRS, CDR2 YFSETQ. Trimming took 0 bases from V and 4 from J; bases not matched to a gene: 9. CDR3 residues: CASSLDYAGGTGNTIYF. The CDR3 region has the DNA TGCGCCAGCAGCTTGGATTACGCAGGGGGCACGGGAAACACCATATATTTT.

A few counts support this clone. This sequence joins TRBV30 and TRBJ2-7; D uncertain. The CDR3 spans 12 residues. Germline assignment: CDR1 GTSNPN and CDR2 SVGIG (reference sequence). The ends were cut back, 0 bases at V and 1 base at J, with 4 bases in the middle. Here the CDR3 DNA reads TGTGCCTGGAGTGTATTATCCTACGAGCAGTACTTC. The encoded protein is CAWSVLSYEQYF.

A few counts support this clone. The rearrangement links TRBV30 to TRBJ1-6; D might be TRBD1 (5 bases). The germline gives CDR1 GTSNPN, CDR2 SVGIG (reference sequence). The V gene lost 3 bases and the J gene lost 8 bases, with 8 bases spanning the gap. The CDR3 has 12 amino acids. The CDR3 protein is CAWRPGDSPLHF. The DNA of the CDR3 is TGTGCCTGGAGGCCGGGGGATTCACCCCTCCACTTT. The variable domain in full, completed from reference TRBV30 and TRBJ1-6, reads SQTIHQWPATLVQPVGSPLSLECTVEGTSNPNLYWYRQAAGRGLQLLFYSVGIGQISSEVPQNLSASRPQDRQFILSSKKLLLSDSGFYLCAWRPGDSPLHFGNGTRLTVT.

The V call is TRBV7-3, the J call TRBJ2-3, with D perhaps TRBD2 (6 bases). V lost 5 bases and J 0 bases, leaving 12 bases between the germline ends. This CDR3 has 15 amino acids. Germline V gene data show CDR1 as SGHTA and CDR2 as FQGTGA. CDR3 protein: CASSAAGTSTDTQYF. CDR3 DNA sequence: TGTGCCAGCAGCGCCGCCGGGACTAGCACAGATACGCAGTATTTT.

The rearrangement joins TRBV14 to TRBJ2-7; 10 bases line up with TRBD1. The junction had 2 bases not matched to a gene; V was cut back by 0 bases and J by 6 bases. CDR3 length equals 14 residues. Germline V lookup: CDR1 SGHDN, CDR2 FVKESK. The CDR3 sequence is CASSQDRTGGEQYF. CDR3 nucleotide sequence: TGTGCCAGCAGCCAAGACAGGACAGGGGGCGAGCAGTACTTC.

This clone was seen a few times. V gene TRBV7-6 combines with J gene TRBJ1-1; no reliable D call. The V end was cut by 5 bases, the J end by 2 bases, with 9 bases between. This CDR3 region has 13 residues. CDR1 is SGHVS, CDR2 FNYEAQ, per germline. The CDR3 spells CASSDRFNTEAFF. The CDR3 bases are TGTGCCAGCAGCGATCGGTTCAACACTGAAGCTTTCTTT.

The V and J genes are TRBV5-1 and TRBJ2-5, with D tentatively TRBD1 (7 bases). Per germline, CDR1 SGHRS and CDR2 YFSETQ. This CDR3 has 13 residues. V lost 1 base and J lost 5, with 9 bases in between. The chain's CDR3 is CASSLPGGETQYF. The DNA of the CDR3 is TGCGCCAGCAGCTTGCCAGGGGGGGAGACCCAGTACTTC.

This rearrangement joins TRBV6-4 to TRBJ1-1; possible D gene TRBD1, 6 bases. V lost 4 bases to trimming and J lost 5 bases, with 11 bases between them. CDR1 and CDR2 (germline): MRHNA, SNTAGT. The length of the CDR3 is 13 residues. CDR3 in amino acids: CASSAFQGTEAFF. The CDR3 nucleotides read TGTGCCAGCAGTGCCTTTCAGGGGACTGAAGCTTTCTTT.

The V and J genes are TRBV7-9 and TRBJ1-4, with 7 bases lining up with TRBD1. The CDR3 has 16 amino acids. CDR1 and CDR2 (germline): SEHNR, FQNEAQ (reference sequence). Unmatched junction bases numbered 13, after V lost 5 bases and J lost 7 bases. The CDR3 sequence: CASSPWTGQRIEKLFF. CDR3 DNA: TGTGCCAGCAGCCCATGGACAGGCCAGCGGATTGAAAAACTGTTTTTT.

This clone has just one count. This chain joins TRBV9 and TRBJ2-7; the match to TRBD2 covers 9 bases. This CDR3 spans 16 amino acids. Looked up from germline, CDR1 is SGDLS and CDR2 is YYNGEE. The V and J ends lost 0 bases and 3 bases, in that order; junction bases with no gene match: 7. CDR3 sequence (DNA): TGTGCCAGCAGCGTAGGACTAGCGGAAGGGGTCTACGAGCAGTACTTC. Translating it yields CASSVGLAEGVYEQYF.

This chain joins TRBV30 and TRBJ1-5; D not resolved. CDR1 GTSNPN and CDR2 SVGIG come from the germline V gene (reference sequence). V was pared by 1 base and J by 0 bases, with 13 bases between. The CDR3 sequence is 16 residues long. Written as DNA, the CDR3 is TGTGCCTGGAGTGCCCCATGGGGAGGTAGCAATCAGCCCCAGCATTTT. It specifies CAWSAPWGGSNQPQHF.

The chain uses TRBV7-9 and TRBJ1-2; D uncertain. Trimming took off 3 bases at V and 5 bases at J, with 10 bases between the two ends. The CDR3 is 13 amino acids. Germline V CDR1 and CDR2: SEHNR, FQNEAQ (reference sequence). CDR3 nucleotide sequence: TGTGCCAGCAGCTTGAGGGCGGGGTATGGCTACACCTTC. Translating it yields CASSLRAGYGYTF.

This sequence joins TRBV5-1 and TRBJ1-5, with TRBD1 as a possible D gene (5 bases). Germline CDR1 is SGHRS and CDR2 is YFSETQ. The CDR3 length is 15 residues. Trimming pared 4 bases from V and 1 base from J, leaving 12 bases between. DNA of the CDR3: TGCGCCAGCAGCCCGGGGGGTAGCAGCAATCAGCCCCAGCATTTT. It specifies CASSPGGSSNQPQHF. The entire variable domain, with the rest obtained from reference TRBV5-1 and TRBJ1-5, is as follows: KAGVTQTPRYLIKTRGQQVTLSCSPISGHRSVSWYQQTPGQGLQFLFEYFSETQRNKGNFPGRFSGRQFSNSRSEMNVSTLELGDSALYLCASSPGGSSNQPQHFGDGTRLSIL.

This rearrangement joins TRBV30 to TRBJ1-6; 9 bases are a match to TRBD1. The CDR3 has 15 residues. Germline V lookup: CDR1 GTSNPN, CDR2 SVGIG (reference sequence). The V gene end was trimmed by 4 bases and the J gene end by 9 bases; junction bases not matched to a gene: 10. CDR3 in DNA: TGTGCCTGGAAGGTGACAGGGGGGATATTTTCACCCCTCCACTTT. Protein sequence: CAWKVTGGIFSPLHF.

The chain recombines TRBV7-8 with TRBJ2-2; tentatively, D is TRBD1 (6 bases). The CDR3 loop spans 15 amino acids. V was trimmed by 5 bases and J by 5 bases, leaving 15 bases between them. Germline loops: CDR1 SGHVS, CDR2 FQNEAQ. The CDR3 loop is CASSTGTRATGELFF. CDR3 bases: TGTGCCAGCAGCACCGGGACAAGGGCGACCGGGGAGCTGTTTTTT. Full variable domain (rest looked up from reference TRBV7-8 and TRBJ2-2): GAGVSQSPRYKVAKRGQDVALRCDPISGHVSLFWYQQALGQGPEFLTYFQNEAQLDKSGLPSDRFFAERPEGSVSTLKIQRTQQEDSAVYLCASSTGTRATGELFFGEGSRLTVL.

The J gene is TRBJ1-4, the V gene TRBV2, with 9 bases that match TRBD1. Germline assignment: CDR1 SNHLY and CDR2 FYNNEI. Trimming took 5 bases from V and 7 from J; bases not matched to a gene: 5. This CDR3 contains 14 residues. This chain's CDR3 is CASSLDRGTEKLFF. CDR3 DNA: TGTGCCAGCAGTTTGGACAGGGGAACTGAAAAACTGTTTTTT.

The gene calls are TRBV2 and TRBJ2-5, with D maybe TRBD1 (7 bases). Trimming took off 8 bases at V and 8 bases at J, with 24 bases between the two ends. CDR1 is SNHLY, CDR2 FYNNEI, per germline. This CDR3 region has 15 residues. This chain's CDR3 is CASVVDRDGRDTQYF. As DNA, the CDR3 is TGTGCCAGCGTTGTCGACAGGGACGGGAGAGATACCCAGTACTTC.

This clone is a singleton in its sample. The rearrangement links TRBV30 to TRBJ1-4, with TRBD1 matching 8 bases. V shed 0 bases and J 7 bases; nucleotides not matched to a gene: 16. Germline V gene data show CDR1 as GTSNPN and CDR2 as SVGIG (reference sequence). The CDR3 length is 18 residues. This CDR3 is CAWSVRQGFQVSGEKLFF. Written as DNA, the CDR3 is TGTGCCTGGAGTGTACGACAGGGGTTTCAGGTCTCGGGTGAAAAACTGTTTTTT.

J is TRBJ1-1 and V is TRBV28; no clear D gene. CDR3 length: 12 amino acids. CDR1 and CDR2 from the germline V gene are MDHEN and SYDVKM. V lost 6 bases and J lost 9, with 14 bases in between. The CDR3 is CASSLQDGKAFF. CDR3 bases: TGTGCCAGCAGCCTCCAGGATGGTAAAGCTTTCTTT.

The chain links TRBV4-1 to TRBJ2-7, with 12 bases aligning to TRBD2. CDR1 is MGHRA and CDR2 is YSYEKL in the germline V gene. The junction had 2 bases not matched to a gene; V was cut back by 0 bases and J by 2 bases. There are 16 residues in the CDR3. CDR3 sequence (DNA): TGCGCCAGCAGCCAAGACTGGACTAGCGGGACCTACGAGCAGTACTTC. Translated: CASSQDWTSGTYEQYF.